The 6 T cell receptor beta chains in this list originate from one sample, sequenced in a study of blood T cells in healthy people across ages. A second PCR, run for about 7 to 11 cycles, used a sample-barcoded 5' primer plus a J-beta primer mix. TCRdb redid the calling of the 5' RACE reads with MiXCR, one entry per CDR3 protein. Among 600,000 to 1,000,000 distinct CDR3 sequences listed, roughly 60% were seen once. The sample taken for sequencing was blood. Every receptor here comes from a man aged 30-40 years in good health.

This chain links TRBV7-2 with TRBJ1-2; possibly TRBD1 for D (5 bases). V was cut by 4 bases and J by 4 bases, with 16 bases left in between. The CDR3 has 15 residues. Germline V lookup: CDR1 SGHTA, CDR2 FQGNSA. The chain's CDR3 is CASSSGAGSFYGYTF. For the CDR3, the DNA is TGTGCCAGCAGCTCCGGGGCGGGAAGCTTCTATGGCTACACCTTC.

The CDR3 sequence is CASSSRRTGGSTEAFF. The CDR3, as DNA: TGTGCCAGCAGCTCGAGAAGGACGGGAGGGAGCACTGAAGCTTTCTTT. The rearrangement joins TRBV7-6 to TRBJ1-1, with D unresolved. Between the trimmed V and J ends, which lost 4 bases and 4 bases, there was a span of 19 bases. CDR3 length: 16 amino acids. Germline CDR1 reads SGHVS; CDR2 reads FNYEAQ. Full variable domain (outside the CDR3, taken from reference TRBV7-6 and TRBJ1-1): GAGVSQSPRYKVTKRGQDVALRCDPISGHVSLYWYRQALGQGPEFLTYFNYEAQQDKSGLPNDRFSAERPEGSISTLTIQRTEQRDSAMYRCASSSRRTGGSTEAFFGQGTRLTVV.

The V and J genes are TRBV7-8 and TRBJ2-1; 9 bases fit TRBD2. Germline values: CDR1 SGHVS, CDR2 FQNEAQ. Trimming removed 4 bases from V and 8 bases from J; junction bases left unmatched: 9. The CDR3 is 15 amino acids. This CDR3 reads CASSYGTSKIDEQFF. CDR3 bases: TGTGCCAGCAGCTACGGGACTAGCAAAATCGATGAGCAGTTCTTC.

This sequence joins TRBV12-3 or TRBV12-4 and TRBJ2-5; tentatively, D is TRBD2 (6 bases). CDR3 length: 15 amino acids. V lost 6 bases and J 0 bases, leaving 14 bases between the germline ends. The CDR3 loop is CASSVGLLDQETQYF. Here the CDR3 DNA reads TGTGCCAGCAGCGTGGGACTCCTTGACCAAGAGACCCAGTACTTC.

This chain links TRBV20-1 with TRBJ2-1; 7 bases are a match to TRBD2. This CDR3 region has 15 residues. J gave up 5 bases and V 1 base, and 8 bases lay outside the gene matches. The germline CDR1 and CDR2 sequences are DFQATT and SNEGSKA (reference sequence). The CDR3 here is CSARGTSVGHNEQFF. The CDR3 region has the DNA TGCAGTGCTAGAGGGACTAGTGTGGGACACAATGAGCAGTTCTTC.

This clonotype was detected ten times or more. The chain combines TRBV4-2 with TRBJ2-1; D may be TRBD1 or TRBD2 (5 bases each). The CDR3 has 14 residues. Germline values: CDR1 LGHNA, CDR2 YNFKEQ. V was shortened by 1 base and J by 8 bases, with 12 bases between the two germline ends. The CDR3 protein is CASSQGGIGDEQFF. CDR3 bases: TGTGCCAGCAGCCAAGGGGGGATTGGCGATGAGCAGTTCTTC.